These T cell receptor beta chains were read from a single sample in a study of blood T cell repertoires in COVID-19. Using immunoSEQ multiplex PCR, the repertoire was profiled, and TCRdb retains in-frame clones only, with some absent. The sample has 180,000 or so clones, under 80% seen once. Sequencing used peripheral blood. The receptor set was obtained from a man in his fifties who had recovered from COVID-19. Each CDR3 is given with its conserved first and last residue. The order of the fields is V gene, D gene, clone size, J gene, CDR3 protein, CDR3 DNA. D genes are given only for firm matches. The size field is filled for only some rows; it gives once, few, many or a size class.

TRBV30,-,-,TRBJ1-5,CAWEAPGDSQPQHF,TGTGCCTGGGAGGCCCCGGGGGATAGTCAGCCCCAGCATTTT
TRBV13,-,-,TRBJ2-2,CASSYTQLGLFF,TGTGCCAGCAGCTACACACAGTTAGGGCTGTTTTTT
TRBV30,-,-,TRBJ1-5,CAWSYSNQPQHF,TGTGCCTGGAGTTATAGCAATCAGCCCCAGCATTTT
TRBV5-1,-,few,TRBJ1-6,CASSIPDSPLHF,TGCGCCAGCAGTATTCCGGATTCACCCCTCCACTTT
TRBV18,TRBD2,-,TRBJ2-2,CASSRTSGFANTGELFF,TGTGCCAGCTCCCGCACTAGCGGGTTCGCGAACACCGGGGAGCTGTTTTTT
TRBV30,-,-,TRBJ1-6,CAWSPSASPLHF,TGTGCCTGGAGCCCTAGTGCTTCACCCCTCCACTTT
TRBV21-1,-,-,TRBJ2-7,CASSLVGQGFYEQYF,TGTGCCAGCAGCTTGGTGGGACAGGGTTTCTACGAGCAGTACTTC
TRBV18,TRBD1,many,TRBJ2-7,CASSPDRGHEQYF,TGTGCCAGCTCACCGGACAGGGGGCACGAGCAGTACTTC
TRBV12-5,TRBD2,-,TRBJ2-3,CASGLVPLLAESTDTQYF,TGTGCTAGTGGTTTGGTACCCCTTCTAGCGGAAAGCACAGATACGCAGTATTTT
TRBV28,-,-,TRBJ2-1,CASSFLSDNEQFF,TGTGCCAGCAGTTTCCTGTCGGACAATGAGCAGTTCTTC
TRBV6-2/TRBV6-3,TRBD1,-,TRBJ2-5,CASSRTGGGETQYF,TGTGCCAGCAGTAGGACAGGGGGTGGAGAGACCCAGTACTTC
TRBV5-1,TRBD1,-,TRBJ2-5,CASSLGTGVQETQYF,TGCGCCAGCAGCTTGGGGACAGGGGTACAAGAGACCCAGTACTTC
TRBV12-3/TRBV12-4,-,-,TRBJ1-1,CASSLWGVTEAFF,TGTGCCAGCAGTTTGTGGGGGGTAACTGAAGCTTTCTTT
TRBV29-1,TRBD2,-,TRBJ2-3,CSVRSTSGSDTQYF,TGCAGCGTCCGATCTACGAGCGGGAGCGATACGCAGTATTTT
TRBV7-8,-,once,TRBJ2-7,CASSLALAARVEQYF,TGTGCCAGCAGCTTAGCGTTGGCGGCCAGGGTCGAGCAGTACTTC
TRBV4-2,TRBD1,few,TRBJ1-1,CASSQARADREAFF,TGTGCCAGCAGCCAAGCTCGAGCGGACAGGGAAGCTTTCTTT
TRBV24-1,TRBD2,-,TRBJ2-1,CATSDWGGRTYNEQFF,TGTGCCACCAGTGATTGGGGCGGGAGGACCTACAATGAGCAGTTCTTC
TRBV30,-,-,TRBJ2-7,CAWSSPDYEQYF,TGTGCCTGGAGTTCCCCAGACTACGAGCAGTACTTC
TRBV6-6,-,-,TRBJ2-2,CASSYAGTGELFF,TGTGCCAGCAGTTACGCGGGGACCGGGGAGCTGTTTTTT
TRBV18,-,-,TRBJ1-1,CASSPQEENTEAFF,TGTGCCAGCTCACCCCAGGAGGAGAACACTGAAGCTTTCTTT
TRBV28,-,-,TRBJ1-1,CASSLFFQGMNTEAFF,TGTGCCAGCAGTTTATTTTTTCAGGGAATGAACACTGAAGCTTTCTTT
TRBV6-4,TRBD2,-,TRBJ2-2,CASSDSGSGSSGELFF,TGTGCCAGCAGTGACTCGGGGAGCGGGAGTTCCGGGGAGCTGTTTTTT
TRBV5-5,TRBD1,-,TRBJ1-2,CASSLNPTGSLYGYTF,TGTGCCAGCAGCTTGAATCCGACAGGGAGCCTCTATGGCTACACCTTC
TRBV12-5,-,once,TRBJ2-1,CASGLVMGGLANEQFF,TGTGCTAGTGGTTTGGTAATGGGGGGTCTGGCCAATGAGCAGTTCTTC
TRBV30,TRBD2,-,TRBJ2-2,CAWSSQLAENTGELFF,TGTGCCTGGAGTTCCCAACTAGCGGAGAACACCGGGGAGCTGTTTTTT
TRBV18,-,-,TRBJ1-1,CASSPRGKNTEAFF,TGTGCCAGCTCACCACGAGGGAAAAACACTGAAGCTTTCTTT
TRBV10-1,TRBD2,-,TRBJ2-7,CASSESASGRFYEQYF,TGCGCCAGCAGTGAGTCGGCTAGCGGGAGGTTCTACGAGCAGTACTTC
TRBV4-2,TRBD2,-,TRBJ2-5,CASSLGRYGETQYF,TGTGCCAGCAGCCTCGGGAGGTACGGAGAGACCCAGTACTTC
TRBV28,TRBD2,-,TRBJ2-3,CASSRLLAGGNTDTQYF,TGTGCCAGCAGTCGTCTGCTAGCGGGAGGGAACACAGATACGCAGTATTTT
TRBV15,TRBD1,-,TRBJ2-4,CATGADRDSIQYF,TGTGCCACCGGTGCCGACAGGGACAGCATTCAGTACTTC
TRBV19,-,-,TRBJ2-5,CASREGPGETQYF,TGTGCCAGTAGGGAAGGACCGGGGGAGACCCAGTACTTC
TRBV4-2,TRBD1,-,TRBJ2-7,CASSLGTGGGYEQYF,TGTGCCAGCAGCCTGGGGACAGGGGGGGGCTACGAGCAGTACTTC
TRBV27,-,few,TRBJ1-1,CASRNSGSNTEAFF,TGTGCCAGCAGAAACTCGGGATCTAACACTGAAGCTTTCTTT
TRBV15,TRBD2,few,TRBJ2-3,CATSRGPLAGTDTQYF,TGTGCCACCAGCAGAGGTCCCCTAGCGGGCACAGATACGCAGTATTTT
TRBV28,-,-,TRBJ2-3,CASSRTLPGGDTQYF,TGTGCCAGCAGCCGAACCCTTCCCGGGGGAGATACGCAGTATTTT
TRBV5-1,TRBD2,-,TRBJ2-1,CASSPGGAGVDRVEQFF,TGCGCCAGCAGCCCCGGGGGAGCGGGAGTTGATAGGGTAGAGCAGTTCTTC
TRBV10-1,-,-,TRBJ2-1,CASSAGQYPRNEQFF,TGCGCCAGCAGTGCGGGACAATACCCCAGGAATGAGCAGTTCTTC
TRBV7-2,-,-,TRBJ2-7,CASSLQAGSSYEQYF,TGTGCCAGCAGCTTACAAGCGGGTAGCTCCTACGAGCAGTACTTC
TRBV19,TRBD1,-,TRBJ1-6,CASRRGQVNSPLHF,TGTGCCAGTAGGAGGGGACAGGTGAATTCACCCCTCCACTTT
TRBV7-9,TRBD2,-,TRBJ2-7,CASSLELFGAGALYEQYF,TGTGCCAGCAGCTTAGAATTATTTGGTGCGGGAGCCTTGTACGAGCAGTACTTC
TRBV6-5,-,-,TRBJ2-7,CASRQEIFHEQYF,TGTGCCAGCAGGCAGGAAATTTTCCACGAGCAGTACTTC
TRBV5-4,-,-,TRBJ1-4,CASSQDMGNEKLFF,TGTGCCAGCAGCCAAGACATGGGCAATGAAAAACTGTTTTTT
TRBV29-1,-,-,TRBJ2-7,CSVEGFRETHEQYF,TGCAGCGTTGAAGGTTTCAGGGAAACCCACGAGCAGTACTTC
TRBV9,-,-,TRBJ1-1,CASSAGTLKNTEAFF,TGTGCCAGCAGCGCCGGGACACTCAAGAACACTGAAGCTTTCTTT
TRBV18,-,-,TRBJ2-2,CASSPHARGSDTGELFF,TGTGCCAGCTCACCTCACGCCAGGGGTTCCGACACCGGGGAGCTGTTTTTT